This T cell receptor (beta chain) derives from a study of beta chain features in type 1 diabetes. Isolated RNA was reverse transcribed in full, so expressed TCRB transcripts were sequenced. The protocol was immunoSEQ multiplex PCR, while the TCRdb copy is restricted to in-frame clones and leaves out a portion. The table lists over 500,000 clones, around 16% of them singletons. V lost 6 bases and J 3 bases, leaving 16 bases between the germline ends. Germline lookup yields CDR1 SQVTM and CDR2 ANQGSEA. This CDR3 has 14 amino acids. The sequence was obtained from a young man in good health. The specimen sequenced was naive CD4+ T cells from blood. The rearrangement links TRBV29-1 to TRBJ2-3; D might be TRBD1 (6 bases). The CDR3, as DNA: TGCAGCGTAAAACAGGGAAAGAGGACAGATACGCAGTATTTT. It yields the protein CSVKQGKRTDTQYF.